The T cell receptor beta chain described here comes from a study of OX40 agonist ivuxolimab in advanced cancers. Whole-study context: The patients' treatment was ivuxolimab, an agonistic anti-OX40 (CD134) antibody. General study findings and limits: CD8+ T cells (on average) carried more expanded clones than CD4+ T cells.

CDR1 and CDR2 (germline): KGHSH, LQKENI. Trimming stripped 2 bases from V and 7 bases from J, with 9 bases between. The CDR3 consists of 13 residues. Concerning this clone itself: Its antigen remains unknown.

This table comes from immunoSEQ multiplex PCR, and its TCRdb copy is limited to in-frame clones, with some not included. The sample shows about 79,000 clones, about 85% of them seen only once. This receptor was identified in an adult with an advanced solid tumor such as melanoma, head and neck, liver or kidney cancer. The material sequenced was CD4+ or CD8+ T cells sorted from blood, taken in a trial of the OX40 agonist ivuxolimab. V is TRBV18 and J is TRBJ2-1; no reliable D call. Written as DNA, the CDR3 is TGTGCCAGCTCACCAGCCCGGCAGAATGAGCAGTTCTTC. This translates into CASSPARQNEQFF.